The 14 T cell receptor beta chains in this list originate from one sample, sequenced in a study of blood T cells in healthy people across ages (dated by TCRdb to between 2014 and 2017). Library preparation employed 5' RACE. For sequencing, an Illumina HiSeq 2500 was employed. A second roughly 6 to 11 cycle PCR used a sample-barcoded 5' primer and a J-beta primer mix. Through fastp at Q25 and MiXCR, TCRdb rebuilt clones from the public reads, retaining in-frame beta chains. For every CDR3 protein sequence, its rows merge into one entry that carries the most common genes and DNA. For this sample the table gives hundreds of thousands of distinct CDR3 sequences, of which 32% were detected only once. The biggest ten clones account for approximately 15% of the sample. Sequenced input: blood. The receptors stem from a woman older than 75 in good health. Donor details come from another sample of the same person, matched by shared clones.

On this clonotype: One end of the junction is discordant with germline, which a read error may explain. V is TRBV7-9 and J is TRBJ1-1; perhaps TRBD1 as D (5 bases). Germline lookup yields CDR1 SEHNR and CDR2 FQNEAQ (reference sequence). CDR3 length: 16 residues. The CDR3 spells CYCPQGAPNLNTEAFF. Written as DNA, the CDR3 is TGCTACTGTCCTCAAGGGGCCCCTAATCTGAACACTGAAGCTTTCTTT.

In the case of this clonotype: Its ends do not fully match the called genes, so a read error is possible. The CDR3 bases are TGTGCCAGCAGTATGTCGTCTCGGGGGAACACTGAAGCTTTCTTT. Translating gives CASSMSSRGNTEAFF. The chain carries TRBV19 and TRBJ1-1; no firm D call. CDR3 length: 15 amino acids. Germline V gives CDR1 LNHDA, CDR2 SQIVND (reference sequence).

The chain recombines TRBV20-1 with TRBJ1-2, with TRBD1 matching over 7 bases. The CDR3 is 12 amino acids. The V segment lost 6 bases and the J segment 6 bases; nucleotides outside the gene matches: 7. Per the germline V gene, CDR1 is DFQATT and CDR2 is SNEGSKA (reference sequence). Here the CDR3 reads CSAQGGPHGYTF. The DNA for the CDR3 is TGCAGTGCCCAGGGGGGGCCGCATGGCTACACCTTC.

On this clonotype itself: A clone one base away is much larger, so this may be a read error. The chain couples TRBV5-5 to TRBJ2-5, with D maybe TRBD2 (6 bases). Germline assignment: CDR1 SGHKS and CDR2 YYEKEE (reference sequence). V dropped 5 bases and J dropped 0 bases, with 8 bases sitting between them. This CDR3 region has 13 residues. The CDR3 region is CASRRDYQETQYF. CDR3 coding DNA: TGTGCCAGCAGGAGGGACTACCAAGAGACCCAGTACTTC.

This clonotype was counted ten times or more. The rearrangement links TRBV5-1 to TRBJ2-1; D is ambiguous. The CDR3 is 14 residues long. Trimming shortened V by 0 bases and J by 7 bases, and 11 bases separated the two germline ends. The germline V gene encodes CDR1 SGHRS and CDR2 YFSETQ. CDR3 DNA sequence: TGCGCCAGCAGCTTGGCGGGTGTGATAAATGAGCAGTTCTTC. This codes for CASSLAGVINEQFF.

In regard to this clonotype: A much bigger clone sits one base away, suggesting this may be a read error. The chain is built from TRBV28 and TRBJ2-5; 8 bases map to TRBD1. The CDR3 runs to 15 residues. V trimming: 8 bases; J trimming: 5 bases; junction bases outside the gene matches: 13. Germline V gene data show CDR1 as MDHEN and CDR2 as SYDVKM. CDR3 amino acids: CASATGGQGAETQYF. The CDR3 DNA follows: TGTGCCAGCGCCACCGGGGGCCAGGGGGCGGAGACCCAGTACTTC.

The rearrangement uses TRBV6-6 and TRBJ2-1; 7 bases fit TRBD2. The germline V gene has CDR1 MNHNY and CDR2 SVGAGI (reference sequence). The length of the CDR3 is 14 residues. J lost 15 bases, V lost 10 bases, and 21 bases had no gene match. The CDR3 here is CATGGASGIETRFF. The CDR3 region has the DNA TGTGCCACCGGCGGGGCTAGCGGAATAGAGACCCGGTTCTTC.

Points on this clonotype: It may be a read error: a sequence one base away is much more abundant. This chain links TRBV5-1 with TRBJ1-2; 8 positions agree with TRBD1. The CDR3 runs 13 residues. From germline, CDR1 is SGHRS and CDR2 YFSETQ. This CDR3 reads CASRTGDGYGCTF. The CDR3 bases are TGCGCCAGCAGGACAGGGGACGGCTATGGCTGCACCTTC.

The chain joins TRBV5-1 to TRBJ2-7; a weak D match, TRBD1 (6 bases). The CDR3 covers 18 residues. The germline V and J ends were trimmed by 1 base and 10 bases, with 30 bases remaining between them. CDR1 is SGHRS, CDR2 YFSETQ, per germline. For the CDR3, the DNA is TGCGCCAGCAGCTTGTTCCGGGACACAAATCCCCTCCAAGAGGCCCAGTACTTC. Its translation: CASSLFRDTNPLQEAQYF. The variable domain in full, with the rest retrieved from reference TRBV5-1 and TRBJ2-7, is KAGVTQTPRYLIKTRGQQVTLSCSPISGHRSVSWYQQTPGQGLQFLFEYFSETQRNKGNFPGRFSGRQFSNSRSEMNVSTLELGDSALYLCASSLFRDTNPLQEAQYFGPGTRLTVT.

The chain recombines TRBV7-2 with TRBJ2-7; 8 bases are a match to TRBD2. Unmatched junction bases numbered 10, after V lost 3 bases and J lost 6 bases. The CDR3 loop spans 15 amino acids. Germline lookup yields CDR1 SGHTA and CDR2 FQGNSA. CDR3 in DNA: TGTGCCAGCAGCTTTTCGGCGGGAGGATCAACCGAGCAGTACTTC. As protein: CASSFSAGGSTEQYF.

This sequence joins TRBV25-1 and TRBJ2-4; 7 positions match TRBD2. The J call may be wrong; the DNA end is better matched by TRBJ2-7. CDR1 is MGHDK, CDR2 SYGVNS, per germline. The CDR3 extends over 17 amino acids. CDR3 sequence reads: CASSDPTAGLKNYEQYF. In DNA form, the CDR3 reads TGTGCCAGCAGTGACCCGACAGCGGGACTAAAAAACTACGAGCAGTACTTC.

This clonotype has at least ten counts. V and J are TRBV29-1 and TRBJ1-2; TRBD1 might be the D (6 bases). The CDR3 spans 12 residues. Per the germline V gene, CDR1 is SQVTM and CDR2 is ANQGSEA. The ends were cut back, 4 bases at V and 6 bases at J, with 12 bases in the middle. The CDR3 DNA reads TGCAGCGTTGGAGGGACATCTCATGGCTACACCTTC. This gives the protein CSVGGTSHGYTF.

This clonotype was seen repeatedly, ten times or more. One base away lies a much larger clone, so this may be a sequencing read error. This chain links TRBV4-3 with TRBJ2-5; D ambiguous. Trimming took off 0 bases at V and 11 bases at J, with 19 bases between the two ends. CDR1 LGHNA and CDR2 YSLEER come from the germline V gene. This CDR3 comprises 15 residues. CDR3 in amino acids: CASSQDRGQINEQYF. The CDR3 coding sequence is TGCGCCAGCAGCCAAGATCGAGGTCAGATCAATGAGCAGTACTTC.

A few counts support this clonotype. CDR3 protein: CASSPGDRGTQYF. As DNA, the CDR3 is TGTGCCAGCTCACCCGGGGACCGGGGGACCCAGTACTTC. The chain carries TRBV18 and TRBJ2-5; D may match TRBD1 or TRBD2 (5 bases each). Germline V gene lookup returns CDR1 KGHSH and CDR2 LQKENI. The CDR3 covers 13 residues. V dropped 3 bases and J dropped 7 bases, with 12 bases sitting between them.